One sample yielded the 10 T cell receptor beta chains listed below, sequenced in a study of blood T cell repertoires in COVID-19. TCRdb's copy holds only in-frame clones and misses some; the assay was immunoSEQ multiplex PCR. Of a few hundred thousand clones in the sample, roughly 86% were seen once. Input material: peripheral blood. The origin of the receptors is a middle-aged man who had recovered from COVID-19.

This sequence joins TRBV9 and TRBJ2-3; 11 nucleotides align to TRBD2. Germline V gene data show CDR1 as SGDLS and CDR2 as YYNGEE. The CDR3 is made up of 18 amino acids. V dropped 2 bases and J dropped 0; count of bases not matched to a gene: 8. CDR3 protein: CASSVGGTSGISTDTQYF. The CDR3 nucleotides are TGTGCCAGCAGCGTGGGGGGGACTAGCGGTATTAGCACAGATACGCAGTATTTT.

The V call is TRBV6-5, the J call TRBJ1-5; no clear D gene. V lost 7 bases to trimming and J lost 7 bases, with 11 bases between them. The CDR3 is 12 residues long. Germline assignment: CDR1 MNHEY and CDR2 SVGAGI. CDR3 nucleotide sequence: TGTGCCAGCACGGGGTTTTGGCAGCCCCAGCATTTT. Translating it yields CASTGFWQPQHF.

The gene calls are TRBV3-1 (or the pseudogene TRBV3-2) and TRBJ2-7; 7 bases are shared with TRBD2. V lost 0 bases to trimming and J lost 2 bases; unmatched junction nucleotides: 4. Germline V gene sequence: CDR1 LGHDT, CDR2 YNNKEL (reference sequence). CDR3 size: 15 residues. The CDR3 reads CASSQETSTPYEQYF. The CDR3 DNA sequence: TGTGCCAGCAGCCAAGAGACTAGCACCCCCTACGAGCAGTACTTC.

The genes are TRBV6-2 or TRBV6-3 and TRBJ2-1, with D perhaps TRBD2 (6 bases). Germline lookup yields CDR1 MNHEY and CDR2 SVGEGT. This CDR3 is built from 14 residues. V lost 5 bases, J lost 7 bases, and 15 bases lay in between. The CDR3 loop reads CASSHPGGLNEQFF. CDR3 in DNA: TGTGCCAGCAGTCACCCCGGAGGGCTAAATGAGCAGTTCTTC.

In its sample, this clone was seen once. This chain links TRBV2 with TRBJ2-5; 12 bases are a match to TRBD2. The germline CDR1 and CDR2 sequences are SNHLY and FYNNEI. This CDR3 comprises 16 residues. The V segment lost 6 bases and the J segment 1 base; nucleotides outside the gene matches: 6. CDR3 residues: CASSRLAGAIQETQYF. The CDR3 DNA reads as TGTGCCAGCAGCCGACTAGCGGGGGCCATCCAAGAGACCCAGTACTTC.

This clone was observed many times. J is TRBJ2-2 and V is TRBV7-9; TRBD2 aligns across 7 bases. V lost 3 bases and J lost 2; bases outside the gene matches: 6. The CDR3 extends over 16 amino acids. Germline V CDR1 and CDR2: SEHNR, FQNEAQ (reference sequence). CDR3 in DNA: TGTGCCAGCAGCTTGGCTAGCGGAGTAAACACCGGGGAGCTGTTTTTT. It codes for CASSLASGVNTGELFF.

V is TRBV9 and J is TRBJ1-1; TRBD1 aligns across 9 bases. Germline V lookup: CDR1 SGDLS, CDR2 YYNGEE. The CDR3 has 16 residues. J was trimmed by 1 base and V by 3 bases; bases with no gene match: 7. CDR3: CASSAKQGAGNTEAFF. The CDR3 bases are TGTGCCAGCAGCGCCAAACAGGGGGCGGGGAACACTGAAGCTTTCTTT.

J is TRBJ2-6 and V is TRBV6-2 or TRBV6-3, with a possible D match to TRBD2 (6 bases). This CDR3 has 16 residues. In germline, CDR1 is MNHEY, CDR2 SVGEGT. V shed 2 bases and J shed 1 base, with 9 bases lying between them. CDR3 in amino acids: CASSYTRGSGANVLTF. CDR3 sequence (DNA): TGTGCCAGCAGTTACACCCGGGGGTCTGGGGCCAACGTCCTGACTTTC.

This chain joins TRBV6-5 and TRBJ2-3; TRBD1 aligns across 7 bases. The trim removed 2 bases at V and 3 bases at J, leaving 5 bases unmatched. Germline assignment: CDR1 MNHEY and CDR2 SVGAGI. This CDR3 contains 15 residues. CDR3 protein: CASSYETTGTDTQYF. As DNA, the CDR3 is TGTGCCAGCAGTTACGAAACGACAGGGACAGATACGCAGTATTTT.

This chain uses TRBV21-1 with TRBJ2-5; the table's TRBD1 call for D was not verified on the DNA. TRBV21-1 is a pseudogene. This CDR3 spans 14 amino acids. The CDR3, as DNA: TGTGCCAGCAGCAACCGACGGACACAAGAGACCCAGTACTTC. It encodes CASSNRRTQETQYF.